The following is a TCR beta chain sequence with its context. Some clones are missing from TCRdb's copy, which holds only in-frame ones; the method was immunoSEQ multiplex PCR. The sample has about 120,000 clones; approximately 90% are singletons. The data stem from a study of control samples from healthy donors and cancer patients. Trimming at V came to 7 bases and at J to 8 bases, leaving 9 bases not matched to a gene. This CDR3 spans 14 amino acids. CDR1 is SNHLY and CDR2 is FYNNEI in the germline V gene. V and J are TRBV2 and TRBJ1-4, with 8 bases aligning to TRBD1. This sequence was found in a woman in her 50s in good health. Sequenced: blood. The CDR3 DNA reads TGTGCCAGCATCATGGACAGGGCATACGAAAAACTGTTTTTT. Protein: CASIMDRAYEKLFF. Full variable domain (remainder filled in from reference TRBV2 and TRBJ1-4): EPEVTQTPSHQVTQMGQEVILRCVPISNHLYFYWYRQILGQKVEFLVSFYNNEISEKSEIFDDQFSVERPDGSNFTLKIRSTKLEDSAMYFCASIMDRAYEKLFFGSGTQLSVL.